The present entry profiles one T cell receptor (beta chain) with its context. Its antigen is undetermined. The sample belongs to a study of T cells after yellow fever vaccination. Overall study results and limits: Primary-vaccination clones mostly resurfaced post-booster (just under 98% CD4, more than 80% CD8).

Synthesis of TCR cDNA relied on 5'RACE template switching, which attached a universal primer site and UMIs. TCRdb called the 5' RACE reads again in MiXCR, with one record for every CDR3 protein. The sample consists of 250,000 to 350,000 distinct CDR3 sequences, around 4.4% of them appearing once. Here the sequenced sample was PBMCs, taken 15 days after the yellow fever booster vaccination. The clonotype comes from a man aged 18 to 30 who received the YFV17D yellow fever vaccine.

As DNA, the CDR3 is TGCAGTGCTATTACAGGGGTTGGGAACTATGGCTACACCTTC. Translated, it gives CSAITGVGNYGYTF. V is TRBV20-1 and J is TRBJ1-2, with TRBD1 matching 7 bases. Unmatched junction bases numbered 7, after V lost 4 bases and J lost 2 bases. The CDR3 is made up of 14 amino acids. Germline CDR1 is DFQATT and CDR2 is SNEGSKA (reference sequence).